This T cell receptor (beta chain) comes out of a study of blood T cell repertoires in COVID-19. Study as a whole: Collection of acute and convalescent COVID-19 samples took place in the United States, Italy and Spain. Sample material is recorded as cDNA or gDNA derived from T cells, B-cell-depleted T cells, or PBMCs.

This clone was counted a single time. Germline CDR1 reads SGHAT; CDR2 reads FQNNGV. The CDR3 is 14 amino acids. The V end lost 1 base, the J end lost 8 bases, and 11 bases lay between the germline ends. As handled by the study authors: Quantification of nucleated cells was approximated via reference gene primer amplification. Sequencing used immunoSEQ multiplex PCR; TCRdb keeps in-frame clones, though not all of them. The DNA was the basis for D and trimming; V, J and clone size are from that table. The sample has tens of thousands of clones, approximately 85% seen once. The sequenced sample consisted of peripheral blood. The clonotype comes from a human donor with acute or convalescent COVID-19. The donor label of this sample is uncertain. The V call is TRBV11-2, the J call TRBJ1-4, with D uncertain. The CDR3 spells CASSLGGVAEKLFF. The CDR3 DNA sequence: TGTGCCAGCAGCTTAGGCGGGGTAGCCGAAAAACTGTTTTTT.